This T cell receptor (beta chain) was recorded in a study of CD8+ T cells in alopecia areata. Study-level background: The approximately 6-11-week-old female C3H/HeJ mice were given skin taken from approximately 6-12-month-old C3H/HeJ graft donors that had spontaneous alopecia.

General study points: Patients showed less clear TCR sequence sharing than mice, possibly partly because of HLA diversity. Scalp samples also yield sequences from resident alphabeta T cells of normal skin. Relative to normal scalp, lesional scalp, especially alopecia totalis/universalis, showed higher clonality.

RNA was extracted and reverse transcribed into cDNA as the sequencing template. Clones were read by immunoSEQ multiplex PCR, and TCRdb kept only the in-frame ones, dropping some. Sampling found 290,000 or so clones, none seen once. V shed 4 bases and J 3 bases; nucleotides not matched to a gene: 5. The CDR3 contains 14 residues. CDR1 and CDR2 (germline): FNHDT, SITEND (reference sequence). Sorting of pooled cutaneous lymph node cells used CD4, CD8alpha, NKG2D, NKG2ACE and other markers. A note on this clone: Its antigen remains unidentified. All gene names here are mouse names. The observed sequence ends 4 residues before the CDR3 terminus, with the missing tail filled in from the germline J gene.

This chain uses TRBV19 with TRBJ1-2, with 8 bases that match TRBD1. The sequenced sample was CD4+ T cells sorted from a lymph node. This clonotype was sampled from a C3H/HeJ mouse with alopecia areata. For this strain, the MHC haplotype corresponds to H2-k. The CDR3: CASSSQGADSDYTF. CDR3 bases read: TGTGCCAGCAGTTCCCAGGGGGCTGACTCC.